The clone carrying this T cell receptor beta chain was seen a few times. Its antigen is still unknown. Libraries of naive CD8 cells were prepared from roughly 18,000 to 920,000 sorted cells using 10%, 30% or 50% RNA. Per germline, CDR1 SGHTA and CDR2 FQGNSA. The CDR3 spans 13 residues. V was pared by 1 base and J by 7 bases, with 2 bases of the junction left unmatched. This entry is derived from a study of molecular identifiers for immune sequencing clone quantification. Notes on the study in general: Researchers reportedly could pick up spiked Jurkat TCR RNA from one cell mixed into some 1 million naive cells. Clones above 20 RNA copies contained over 98% of effector molecules and under 1% of naive molecules. Underestimation of highly expanded clone sizes could arise where identical TCR molecules share a barcode.

One entry per CDR3 protein, called by TCRdb with MiXCR from the PCR reads. There are about 640,000 distinct CDR3 sequences in the sample; about 20% occur only once, and roughly 0.85% lies in the top ten. This TCR was recovered from a human donor in good health. Some libraries in this study had Jurkat cell RNA spiked in. Sequenced: naive CD8+ T cells from blood, with Jurkat cell RNA spiked in. The subset is: FACS-sorted CD8+CD4-CCR7+CD45RA+ naive T cells. The chain is built from TRBV7-2 and TRBJ1-2; 8 bases are a match to TRBD1. The CDR3 sequence: CASSLVTGVGYTF. For the CDR3, the DNA is TGTGCCAGCAGCTTAGTGACAGGGGTTGGCTACACCTTC.